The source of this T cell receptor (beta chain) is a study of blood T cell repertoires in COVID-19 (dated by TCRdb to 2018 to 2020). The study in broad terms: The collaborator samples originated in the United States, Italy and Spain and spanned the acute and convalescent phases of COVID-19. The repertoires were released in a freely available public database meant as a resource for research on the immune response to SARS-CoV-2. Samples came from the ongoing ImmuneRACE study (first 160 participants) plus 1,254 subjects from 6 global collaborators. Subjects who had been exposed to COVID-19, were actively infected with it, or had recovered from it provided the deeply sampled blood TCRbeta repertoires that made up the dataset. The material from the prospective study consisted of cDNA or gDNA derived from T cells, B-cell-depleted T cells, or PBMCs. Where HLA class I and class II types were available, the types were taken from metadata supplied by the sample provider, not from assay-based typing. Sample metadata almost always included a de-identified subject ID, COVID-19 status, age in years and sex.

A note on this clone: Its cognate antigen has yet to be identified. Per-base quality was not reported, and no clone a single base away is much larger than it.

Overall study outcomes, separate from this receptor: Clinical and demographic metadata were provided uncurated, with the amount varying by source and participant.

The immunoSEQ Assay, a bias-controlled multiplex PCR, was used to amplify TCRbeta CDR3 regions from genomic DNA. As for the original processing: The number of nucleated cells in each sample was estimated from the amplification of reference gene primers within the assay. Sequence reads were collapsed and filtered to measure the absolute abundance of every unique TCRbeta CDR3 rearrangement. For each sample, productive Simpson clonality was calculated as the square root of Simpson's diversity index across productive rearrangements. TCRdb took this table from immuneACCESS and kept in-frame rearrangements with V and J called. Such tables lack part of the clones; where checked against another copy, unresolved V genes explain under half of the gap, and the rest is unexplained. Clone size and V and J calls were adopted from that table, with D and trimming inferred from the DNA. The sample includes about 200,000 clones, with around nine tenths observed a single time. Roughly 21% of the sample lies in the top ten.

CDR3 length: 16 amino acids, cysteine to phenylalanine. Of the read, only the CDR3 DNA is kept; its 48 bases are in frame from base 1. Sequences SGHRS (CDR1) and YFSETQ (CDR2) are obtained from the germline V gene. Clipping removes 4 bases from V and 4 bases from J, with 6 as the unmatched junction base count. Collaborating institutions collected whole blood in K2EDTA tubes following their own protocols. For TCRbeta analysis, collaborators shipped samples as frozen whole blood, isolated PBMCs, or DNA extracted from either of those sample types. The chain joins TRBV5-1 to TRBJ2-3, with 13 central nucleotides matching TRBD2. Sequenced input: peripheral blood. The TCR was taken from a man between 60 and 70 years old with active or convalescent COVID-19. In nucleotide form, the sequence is TGCGCCAGCAGCCTCGGGACTAGCGGGACTCCAGATACGCAGTATTTT. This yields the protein CASSLGTSGTPDTQYF.